The clone carrying this T cell receptor beta chain was seen at least ten times. These data belong to a study of T cells in Graves' hyperthyroidism and ophthalmopathy. V was cut by 0 bases and J by 2 bases, with 16 bases left in between. Germline values: CDR1 SNHLY, CDR2 FYNNEI. The CDR3 loop spans 18 amino acids. The TCR beta CDR3 regions underwent amplification using RNA transcripts as the source. Initially, a first-round RT-PCR of the TCR CDR3 employed the HTBI primer set. One entry per CDR3 protein results from TCRdb running MiXCR on the multiplex PCR reads. The sample has a few hundred thousand distinct CDR3 sequences; roughly 13% are singletons.

This receptor was obtained from a woman aged 18-29 years with Graves' hyperthyroidism. Material for sequencing was blood. This sequence joins TRBV2 and TRBJ1-4, with TRBD1 as a possible D gene (6 bases). The CDR3 region has the DNA TGTGCCAGCAGTGAAGCGGGGACACCGTTCGAGACTAATGAAAAACTGTTTTTT. Its protein product is CASSEAGTPFETNEKLFF.